This T cell receptor (beta chain) stems from a study of CD8 T cells in Susac syndrome. The T cells that were sequenced for TCR beta were CD8+ and CD4+ cells from blood. FACS was used to enrich TEMRA cells, whereas the CD8+ and CD4+ T cells were obtained by negative isolation. This CDR3 region has 14 residues. V lost 6 bases and J lost 5, with 14 bases in between. The germline V gene encodes CDR1 LNHDA and CDR2 SQIVND (reference sequence). Reverse transcription of about 0.45 to 1 ug RNA was performed with random hexamers. The authors amplified TCR beta CDR3 across 54 Vbeta and 13 Jbeta using immunoSEQ multiplex PCR. TCRdb passed the immunoSEQ multiplex PCR reads through MiXCR, listing each CDR3 protein once. The table shows almost 450,000 distinct CDR3 sequences, with around 85% occurring only once.

The receptor was isolated from a human donor with multiple sclerosis. The genes are TRBV19 and TRBJ1-5, with D possibly being TRBD1 (6 bases). Sample: CD8+ T cells from PBMCs. The CDR3 region has the DNA TGTGCCAGTAGCTACATAAGGGGGGATCAGCCCCAGCATTTT. Translating it yields CASSYIRGDQPQHF.